Presented here are 20 T cell receptor beta chains from one specimen sequenced in a study of T cells after posttransplantation cyclophosphamide (dated by TCRdb to about 2016). The library was obtained by the immunoSEQ multiplex PCR assay. TCRdb provides this immuneACCESS table in a form limited to in-frame rearrangements. Some clones are lacking; in checked studies, under half of them reflect an unresolved V gene, and why the rest are absent is not known. For this sample the table gives approximately 32,000 clones, of which roughly 90% were detected only once. About 15% of the sample is held by the ten biggest clonotypes. The sample comprised PBMCs. The receptors derive from a woman aged 40 to 50 with a blood cancer, CMV-positive, and with a related stem cell donor.

This clone occurred once. The V and J genes are TRBV28 and TRBJ1-1; 11 nucleotides agree with TRBD1. V was clipped by 6 bases and J by 4 bases; unmatched bases: 4. Germline V gene sequence: CDR1 MDHEN, CDR2 SYDVKM. The CDR3 has 14 amino acids. The CDR3 here is CASSVGTGGTEAFF. CDR3 sequence (DNA): TGTGCCAGCAGCGTGGGGACAGGGGGCACTGAAGCTTTCTTT.

The chain is built from TRBV7-8 and TRBJ2-3, with D possibly being TRBD1 (6 bases). V lost 1 base and J lost 3, with 11 bases in between. Germline values: CDR1 SGHVS, CDR2 FQNEAQ. The CDR3 has 15 amino acids. Here the CDR3 reads CASSLGQGLTDTQYF. The CDR3 region has the DNA TGTGCCAGCAGCTTAGGGCAGGGGCTGACAGATACGCAGTATTTT.

V and J are TRBV11-3 and TRBJ2-2; tentative D call: TRBD2 (7 bases). Germline CDR1 reads SGHNT; CDR2 reads YENEEA. Trimming shortened V by 4 bases and J by 7 bases, and 19 bases separated the two germline ends. The CDR3 spans 16 residues. The CDR3 DNA follows: TGTGCCAGCAGCTCCTTTGGGGGGGGCCAGAACGGGGAGCTGTTTTTT. As protein: CASSSFGGGQNGELFF.

This clone was counted a single time. The CDR3 here is CASSQGGLTNEKLFF. CDR3 nucleotide sequence: TGTGCCAGCAGCCAAGGGGGGCTGACTAATGAAAAACTGTTTTTT. V and J are TRBV14 and TRBJ1-4, with TRBD1 as a possible D gene (6 bases). The CDR3 covers 15 residues. V was pared by 1 base and J by 2 bases, with 8 bases between. Germline CDR1 and CDR2: SGHDN and FVKESK.

This clone appeared once. The chain has TRBV29-1 and TRBJ2-2, with 9 bases aligning to TRBD1. CDR1 is SQVTM, CDR2 ANQGSEA, per germline. CDR3 length equals 15 residues. J gave up 2 bases and V 4 bases, and 5 bases lay outside the gene matches. CDR3 protein: CSVGRGQGNTGELFF. The CDR3 bases are TGCAGCGTTGGGCGGGGACAGGGAAACACCGGGGAGCTGTTTTTT.

CDR3 residues: CASSSGQVIAGELFF. Here the CDR3 DNA reads TGTGCCAGCAGTTCGGGACAGGTCATCGCCGGGGAGCTGTTTTTT. The chain employs TRBV6-4 and TRBJ2-2, with 8 bases matching TRBD1. Trimming at V came to 5 bases and at J to 6 bases, leaving 8 bases not matched to a gene. The V gene's germline CDR1 is MRHNA and CDR2 SNTAGT. This CDR3 contains 15 residues.

Notes on this clone: One end of the junction is discordant with germline, which a read error may explain. The V call is TRBV4-1, the J call TRBJ2-7, with D maybe TRBD1 (5 bases). Germline CDR1 and CDR2: MGHRA and YSYEKL. The CDR3 runs to 15 residues. CDR3 residues: CASSQVVGPSQGHKF. In nucleotides, the CDR3 is TGCGCCAGCAGCCAAGTTGTTGGTCCCTCTCAGGGTCATAAATTC.

V and J are TRBV5-6 and TRBJ1-2, with 8 bases matching TRBD1. Unmatched junction bases numbered 10, after V lost 4 bases and J lost 8 bases. CDR3 length: 14 residues. CDR1 is SGHDT and CDR2 is YYEEEE in the germline V gene. The CDR3 spells CASSTLDREDGYTF. Here the CDR3 DNA reads TGTGCCAGCAGCACACTGGACAGGGAGGACGGCTACACCTTC.

The rearrangement joins TRBV6-1 to TRBJ2-5; no clear D gene. Trimming removed 4 bases from V and 5 bases from J, with 8 bases in between. The CDR3 runs to 12 residues. Germline assignment: CDR1 MNHNS and CDR2 SASEGT. CDR3 nucleotides: TGTGCCAGCAGTGCCTTTCGGGAGACCCAGTACTTC. Amino acids: CASSAFRETQYF.

CDR3 in amino acids: CASSLEGQGLETQYF. As DNA, the CDR3 is TGCGCCAGCAGCTTGGAGGGACAGGGGTTGGAGACCCAGTACTTC. This sequence joins TRBV5-1 and TRBJ2-5, with 10 bases aligning to TRBD1. The CDR3 loop spans 15 amino acids. V lost 0 bases to trimming and J lost 5 bases; unmatched junction nucleotides: 4. Germline lookup yields CDR1 SGHRS and CDR2 YFSETQ.

This clone was found once. CDR3 DNA: TGTGCCAGCAGCCCCTGGCGGGGGGCCGCCTATAATGAAAAACTGTTTTTT. Protein: CASSPWRGAAYNEKLFF. The rearrangement joins TRBV11-2 to TRBJ1-4; possible D gene TRBD1, 6 bases. Germline V gene data show CDR1 as SGHAT and CDR2 as FQNNGV. The CDR3 consists of 17 residues. Trimming took 5 bases from V and 4 from J, leaving 20 bases between them.

The J gene is TRBJ1-2, the V gene TRBV5-1; D gene uncertain. CDR3 length equals 14 residues. V lost 0 bases, J lost 2 bases, and 8 bases lay in between. Per germline, CDR1 SGHRS and CDR2 YFSETQ. CDR3 sequence: CASSLGQENYGYTF. Here the CDR3 DNA reads TGCGCCAGCAGCTTGGGGCAGGAAAACTATGGCTACACCTTC.

The chain links TRBV7-9 to TRBJ1-1, with D unclear. The CDR3 is 15 amino acids. Germline CDR1 SEHNR, CDR2 FQNEAQ (reference sequence). V was clipped by 1 base and J by 4 bases, with 13 bases between them. For the CDR3, the DNA is TGTGCCAGCAGCTTAGTAATAAAGGGAGGCACTGAAGCTTTCTTT. Translating it yields CASSLVIKGGTEAFF.

The J gene is TRBJ1-3, the V gene TRBV29-1; D remains ambiguous. The V gene lost 7 bases and the J gene lost 0 bases, with 10 bases spanning the gap. The CDR3 consists of 13 residues. CDR1 is SQVTM, CDR2 ANQGSEA, per germline. In DNA, the CDR3 is TGCAGCGCATCTGAGAGCTCTGGAAACACCATATATTTT. Translating gives CSASESSGNTIYF.

This chain joins TRBV5-1 and TRBJ1-2; D unresolved. V lost 0 bases to trimming and J lost 4 bases, with 16 bases between them. This CDR3 is 16 amino acids long. Germline V gene data show CDR1 as SGHRS and CDR2 as YFSETQ. The CDR3 nucleotides read TGCGCCAGCAGCTTGGCTCTCCGAACAATTACCTATGGCTACACCTTC. This codes for CASSLALRTITYGYTF.

A note on this clone: One end of the junction does not line up with germline, which may come from a read error. The CDR3: CASSHPRSLAKNIQHF. The CDR3 DNA reads TGTGCCAGCAGCCACCCTAGGAGCCTAGCCAAAAACATTCAGCACTTC. The chain employs TRBV4-2 and TRBJ2-4, with a weak D call TRBD2 (5 bases). Germline CDR1 and CDR2: LGHNA and YNFKEQ. This CDR3 region has 16 residues.

V and J are TRBV6-1 and TRBJ2-3, with D uncertain. This CDR3 has 12 amino acids. V gave up 1 base and J gave up 6 bases, with 5 bases separating them. Germline CDR1 and CDR2: MNHNS and SASEGT. CDR3: CASSEVMDTQYF. The CDR3 DNA reads TGTGCCAGCAGTGAAGTTATGGATACGCAGTATTTT.

The chain uses TRBV19 and TRBJ2-4; TRBD1 aligns across 9 bases. The junction had 3 bases not matched to a gene; V was cut back by 3 bases and J by 0 bases. This CDR3 is 16 amino acids long. Germline V gene sequence: CDR1 LNHDA, CDR2 SQIVND (reference sequence). This CDR3 is CASSIRDRAAKNIQYF. CDR3 DNA sequence: TGTGCCAGTAGTATCCGGGACAGGGCAGCCAAAAACATTCAGTACTTC. The complete variable domain, with remaining parts taken from reference TRBV19 and TRBJ2-4, reads DGGITQSPKYLFRKEGQNVTLSCEQNLNHDAMYWYRQDPGQGLRLIYYSQIVNDFQKGDIAEGYSVSREKKESFPLTVTSAQKNPTAFYLCASSIRDRAAKNIQYFGAGTRLSVL.

The genes are TRBV2 and TRBJ2-1, with 8 positions matching TRBD1. The trim removed 8 bases at V and 1 base at J, leaving 4 bases unmatched. The germline CDR1 and CDR2 sequences are SNHLY and FYNNEI. The CDR3 sequence is 14 residues long. The CDR3 bases are TGTGCCAGCCGAAGACAGGGGTCCTACAATGAGCAGTTCTTC. It specifies CASRRQGSYNEQFF. Full variable domain (missing parts from reference TRBV2 and TRBJ2-1): EPEVTQTPSHQVTQMGQEVILRCVPISNHLYFYWYRQILGQKVEFLVSFYNNEISEKSEIFDDQFSVERPDGSNFTLKIRSTKLEDSAMYFCASRRQGSYNEQFFGPGTRLTVL.

This clone was counted once. The rearrangement uses TRBV28 and TRBJ2-1; 8 bases align to TRBD2. Per germline, CDR1 MDHEN and CDR2 SYDVKM. CDR3 length: 16 amino acids. V was clipped by 4 bases and J by 3 bases; unmatched bases: 8. The CDR3 loop reads CASSSGGAGLYNEQFF. In DNA form, the CDR3 reads TGTGCCAGCAGTTCGGGGGGGGCGGGCCTCTACAATGAGCAGTTCTTC.